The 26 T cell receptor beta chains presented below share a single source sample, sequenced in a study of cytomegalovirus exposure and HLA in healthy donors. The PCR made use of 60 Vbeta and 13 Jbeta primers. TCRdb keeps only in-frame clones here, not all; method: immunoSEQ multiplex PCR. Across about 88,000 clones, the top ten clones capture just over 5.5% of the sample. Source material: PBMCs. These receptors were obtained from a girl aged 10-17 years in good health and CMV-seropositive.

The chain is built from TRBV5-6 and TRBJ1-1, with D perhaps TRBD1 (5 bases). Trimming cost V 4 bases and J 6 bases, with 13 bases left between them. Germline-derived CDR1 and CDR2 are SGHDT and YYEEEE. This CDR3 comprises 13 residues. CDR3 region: CASSLGGGPEAFF. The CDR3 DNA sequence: TGTGCCAGCAGCCTGGGGGGAGGGCCTGAAGCTTTCTTT.

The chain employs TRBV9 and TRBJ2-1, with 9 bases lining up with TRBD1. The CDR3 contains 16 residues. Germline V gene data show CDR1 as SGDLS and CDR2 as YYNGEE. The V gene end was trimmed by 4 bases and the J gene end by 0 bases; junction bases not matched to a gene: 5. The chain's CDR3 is CASSQGQGTSYNEQFF. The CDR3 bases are TGTGCCAGCAGCCAGGGACAGGGTACCTCCTACAATGAGCAGTTCTTC.

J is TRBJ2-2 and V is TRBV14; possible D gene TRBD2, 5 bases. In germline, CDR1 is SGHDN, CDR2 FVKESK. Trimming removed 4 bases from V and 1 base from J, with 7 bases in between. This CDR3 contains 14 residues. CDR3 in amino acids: CASSLGLNTGELFF. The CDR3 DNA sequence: TGTGCCAGCAGCCTAGGACTGAACACCGGGGAGCTGTTTTTT.

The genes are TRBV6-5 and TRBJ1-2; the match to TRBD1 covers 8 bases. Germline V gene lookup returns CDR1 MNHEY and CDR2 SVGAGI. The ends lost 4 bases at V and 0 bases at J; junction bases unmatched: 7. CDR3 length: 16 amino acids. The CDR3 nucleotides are TGTGCCAGCAGTTTCGGGACAGGAGCGACTAACTATGGCTACACCTTC. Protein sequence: CASSFGTGATNYGYTF.

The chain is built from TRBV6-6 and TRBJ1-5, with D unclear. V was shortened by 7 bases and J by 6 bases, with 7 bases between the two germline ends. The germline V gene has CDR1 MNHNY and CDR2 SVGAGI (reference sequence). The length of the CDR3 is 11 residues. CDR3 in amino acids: CASKRSQPQHF. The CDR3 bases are TGTGCCAGCAAACGGAGTCAGCCCCAGCATTTT.

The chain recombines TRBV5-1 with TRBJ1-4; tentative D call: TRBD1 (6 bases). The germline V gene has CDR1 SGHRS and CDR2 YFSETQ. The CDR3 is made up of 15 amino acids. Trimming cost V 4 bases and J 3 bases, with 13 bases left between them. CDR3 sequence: CASSIRGPSNEKLFF. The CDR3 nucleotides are TGCGCCAGCAGCATCAGGGGCCCCTCTAATGAAAAACTGTTTTTT.

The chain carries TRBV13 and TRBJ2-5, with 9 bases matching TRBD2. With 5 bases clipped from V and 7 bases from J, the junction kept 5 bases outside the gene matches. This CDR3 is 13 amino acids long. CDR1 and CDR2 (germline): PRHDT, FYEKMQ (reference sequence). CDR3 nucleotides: TGTGCCAGCAGCAATGGGACTAGCTGGACCCAGTACTTC. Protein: CASSNGTSWTQYF.

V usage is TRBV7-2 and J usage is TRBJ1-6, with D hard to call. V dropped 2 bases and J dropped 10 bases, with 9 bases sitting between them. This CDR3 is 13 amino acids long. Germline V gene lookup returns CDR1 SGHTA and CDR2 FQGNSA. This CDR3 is CASSLNPRSPLHF. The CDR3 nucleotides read TGTGCCAGCAGCTTAAATCCCAGGTCACCCCTCCACTTT.

For the CDR3, the DNA is TGTGCCAGCAGCTTAGTGGCCAGGGCGAGGGAGACCCAGTACTTC. It is translated as CASSLVARARETQYF. The chain recombines TRBV7-9 with TRBJ2-5; a weak D match, TRBD1 (5 bases). This CDR3 has 15 amino acids. The V gene lost 1 base and the J gene lost 5 bases, with 14 bases spanning the gap. Germline-derived CDR1 and CDR2 are SEHNR and FQNEAQ (reference sequence).

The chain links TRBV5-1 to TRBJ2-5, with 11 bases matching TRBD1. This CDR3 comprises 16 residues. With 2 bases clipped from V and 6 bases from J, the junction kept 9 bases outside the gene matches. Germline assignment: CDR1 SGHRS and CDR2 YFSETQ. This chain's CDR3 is CASSFPPGTGGKTQYF. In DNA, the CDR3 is TGCGCCAGCAGCTTTCCCCCCGGGACAGGGGGAAAGACCCAGTACTTC.

CDR3 in DNA: TGCGCCAGCAGCCAAGATTCAGGCAACTATGGCTACACCTTC. Protein sequence: CASSQDSGNYGYTF. The gene calls are TRBV4-3 and TRBJ1-2; D gene uncertain. Trimming shortened V by 0 bases and J by 2 bases, and 7 bases separated the two germline ends. CDR3 length: 14 amino acids. CDR1 LGHNA and CDR2 YSLEER come from the germline V gene.

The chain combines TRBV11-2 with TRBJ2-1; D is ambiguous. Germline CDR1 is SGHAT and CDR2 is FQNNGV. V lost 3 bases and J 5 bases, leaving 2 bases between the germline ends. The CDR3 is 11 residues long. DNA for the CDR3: TGTGCCAGCAGCTTTAACAATGAGCAGTTCTTC. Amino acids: CASSFNNEQFF.

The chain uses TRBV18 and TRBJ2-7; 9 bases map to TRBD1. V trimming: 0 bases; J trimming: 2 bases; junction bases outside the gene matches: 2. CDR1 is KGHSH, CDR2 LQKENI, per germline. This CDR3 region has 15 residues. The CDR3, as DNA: TGTGCCAGCTCACCACCCTACAGGGGGCCCTACGAGCAGTACTTC. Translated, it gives CASSPPYRGPYEQYF.

The CDR3 loop reads CASSVRLAGGSYEQYF. In DNA, the CDR3 is TGTGCCAGCAGCGTCAGACTAGCGGGGGGCTCCTACGAGCAGTACTTC. J is TRBJ2-7 and V is TRBV7-9; 13 nucleotides match TRBD2. V shed 5 bases and J 0 bases; nucleotides not matched to a gene: 4. Per the germline V gene, CDR1 is SEHNR and CDR2 is FQNEAQ (reference sequence). The length of the CDR3 is 16 residues.

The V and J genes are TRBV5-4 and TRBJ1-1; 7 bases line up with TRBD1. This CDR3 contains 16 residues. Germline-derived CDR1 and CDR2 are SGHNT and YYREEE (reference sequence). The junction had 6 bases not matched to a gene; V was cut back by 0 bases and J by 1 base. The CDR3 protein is CASSLEAGTENTEAFF. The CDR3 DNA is TGTGCCAGCAGCTTGGAAGCCGGGACAGAGAACACTGAAGCTTTCTTT.

The CDR3: CASSTGQWGSPLHF. The DNA for the CDR3 is TGTGCCAGTAGTACGGGACAGTGGGGTTCACCCCTCCACTTT. The chain is built from TRBV19 and TRBJ1-6; 7 bases are shared with TRBD1. With 4 bases clipped from V and 9 bases from J, the junction kept 6 bases outside the gene matches. The germline CDR1 and CDR2 sequences are LNHDA and SQIVND (reference sequence). The CDR3 totals 14 residues.

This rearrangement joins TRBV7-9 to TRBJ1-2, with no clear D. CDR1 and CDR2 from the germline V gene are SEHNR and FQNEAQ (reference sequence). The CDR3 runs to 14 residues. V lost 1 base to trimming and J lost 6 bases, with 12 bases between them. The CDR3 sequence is CASSLVEGSHGYTF. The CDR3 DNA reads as TGTGCCAGCAGCTTAGTTGAGGGCTCCCATGGCTACACCTTC.

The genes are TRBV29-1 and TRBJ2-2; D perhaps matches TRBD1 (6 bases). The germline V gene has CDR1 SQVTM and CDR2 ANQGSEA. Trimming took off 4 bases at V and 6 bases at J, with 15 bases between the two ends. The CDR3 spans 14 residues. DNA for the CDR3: TGCAGCGTTGGGACAGCCCCAACACCCGGGGAGCTGTTTTTT. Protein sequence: CSVGTAPTPGELFF.

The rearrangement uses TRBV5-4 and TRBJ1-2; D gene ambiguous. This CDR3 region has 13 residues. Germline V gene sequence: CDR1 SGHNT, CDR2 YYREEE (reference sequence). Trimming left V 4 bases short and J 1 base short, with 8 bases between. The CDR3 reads CASSELINYGYTF. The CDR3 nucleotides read TGTGCCAGCAGCGAACTAATTAACTATGGCTACACCTTC.

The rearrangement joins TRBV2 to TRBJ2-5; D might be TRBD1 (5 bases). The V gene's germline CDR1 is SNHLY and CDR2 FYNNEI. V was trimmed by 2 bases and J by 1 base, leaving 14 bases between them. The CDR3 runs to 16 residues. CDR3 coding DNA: TGTGCCAGCAGTGAACGCAGGGTTTTGATCCAAGAGACCCAGTACTTC. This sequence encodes CASSERRVLIQETQYF.

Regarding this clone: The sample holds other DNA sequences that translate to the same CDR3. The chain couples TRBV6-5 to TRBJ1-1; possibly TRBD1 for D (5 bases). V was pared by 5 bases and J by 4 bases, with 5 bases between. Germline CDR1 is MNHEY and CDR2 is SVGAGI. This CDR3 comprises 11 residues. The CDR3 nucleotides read TGTGCCAGCAGTAGGGGCACTGAAGCTTTCTTT. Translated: CASSRGTEAFF.

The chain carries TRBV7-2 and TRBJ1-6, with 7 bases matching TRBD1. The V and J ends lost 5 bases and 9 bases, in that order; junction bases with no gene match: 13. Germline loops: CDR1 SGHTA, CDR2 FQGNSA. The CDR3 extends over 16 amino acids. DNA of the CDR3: TGTGCCAGCAGCACCAGACAGGGTATTGCGGGTTCACCCCTCCACTTT. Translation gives CASSTRQGIAGSPLHF.

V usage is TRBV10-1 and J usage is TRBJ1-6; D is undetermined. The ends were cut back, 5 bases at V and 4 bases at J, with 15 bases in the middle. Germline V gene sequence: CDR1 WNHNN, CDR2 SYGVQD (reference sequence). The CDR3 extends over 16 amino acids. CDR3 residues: CASSMRNPFYNSPLHF. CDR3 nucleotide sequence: TGCGCCAGCAGTATGAGGAACCCTTTTTATAATTCACCCCTCCACTTT.

The CDR3 DNA reads TGCGCCAGCAGCCAAGAAAGGCAGCGGGCCCAAGAGACCCAGTACTTC. Translating gives CASSQERQRAQETQYF. The V and J genes are TRBV4-1 and TRBJ2-5; possible D gene TRBD2, 6 bases. CDR3 length: 16 residues. The V and J ends lost 0 bases and 1 base respectively, with 12 bases between them. The V gene's germline CDR1 is MGHRA and CDR2 YSYEKL.

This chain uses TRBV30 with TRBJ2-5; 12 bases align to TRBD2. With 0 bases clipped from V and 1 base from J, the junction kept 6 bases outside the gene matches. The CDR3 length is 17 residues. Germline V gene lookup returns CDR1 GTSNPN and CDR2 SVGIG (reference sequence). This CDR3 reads CAWSVGASGGAQETQYF. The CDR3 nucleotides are TGTGCCTGGAGTGTAGGGGCTAGCGGGGGGGCCCAAGAGACCCAGTACTTC.

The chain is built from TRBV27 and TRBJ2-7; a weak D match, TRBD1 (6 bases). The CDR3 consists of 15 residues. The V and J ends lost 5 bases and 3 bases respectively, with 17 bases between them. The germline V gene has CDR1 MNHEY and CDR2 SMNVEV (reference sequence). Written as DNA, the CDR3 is TGTGCCAGCAGTCCCACAGGGCTAGCCCGCTACGAGCAGTACTTC. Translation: CASSPTGLARYEQYF.